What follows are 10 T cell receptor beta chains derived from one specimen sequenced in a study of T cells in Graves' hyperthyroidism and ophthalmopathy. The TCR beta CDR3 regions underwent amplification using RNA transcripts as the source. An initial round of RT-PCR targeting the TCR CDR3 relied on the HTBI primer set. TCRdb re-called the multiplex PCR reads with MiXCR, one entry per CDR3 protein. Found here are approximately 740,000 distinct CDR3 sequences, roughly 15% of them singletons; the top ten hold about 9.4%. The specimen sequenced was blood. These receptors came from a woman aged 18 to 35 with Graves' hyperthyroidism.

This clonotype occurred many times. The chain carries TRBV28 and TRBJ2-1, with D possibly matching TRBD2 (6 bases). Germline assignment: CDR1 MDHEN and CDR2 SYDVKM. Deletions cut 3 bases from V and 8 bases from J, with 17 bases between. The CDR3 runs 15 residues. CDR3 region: CASSLRGRDRYEQFF. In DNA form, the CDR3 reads TGTGCCAGCAGTTTGCGAGGGCGGGATCGATATGAGCAGTTCTTC.

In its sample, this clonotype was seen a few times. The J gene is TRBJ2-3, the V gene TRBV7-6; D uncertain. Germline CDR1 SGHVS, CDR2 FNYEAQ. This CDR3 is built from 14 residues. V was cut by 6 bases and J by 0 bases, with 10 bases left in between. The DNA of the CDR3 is TGTGCCAGCAGTAGGGTACTCAGCACAGATACGCAGTATTTT. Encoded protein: CASSRVLSTDTQYF.

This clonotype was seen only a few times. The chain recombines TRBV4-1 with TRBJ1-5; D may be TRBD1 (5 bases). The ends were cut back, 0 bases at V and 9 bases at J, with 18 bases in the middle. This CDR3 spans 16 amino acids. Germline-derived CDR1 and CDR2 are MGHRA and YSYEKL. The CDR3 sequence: CASSQDLGTRGGPQHF. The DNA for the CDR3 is TGCGCCAGCAGCCAAGATTTGGGGACCCGCGGGGGGCCCCAGCATTTT.

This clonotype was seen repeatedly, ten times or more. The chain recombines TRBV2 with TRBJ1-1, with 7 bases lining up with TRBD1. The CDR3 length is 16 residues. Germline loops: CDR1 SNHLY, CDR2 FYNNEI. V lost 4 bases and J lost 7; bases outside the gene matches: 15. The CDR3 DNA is TGTGCCAGCAGTGGCATATCGACAGGGAGGACGGGTGAAGCTTTCTTT. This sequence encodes CASSGISTGRTGEAFF.

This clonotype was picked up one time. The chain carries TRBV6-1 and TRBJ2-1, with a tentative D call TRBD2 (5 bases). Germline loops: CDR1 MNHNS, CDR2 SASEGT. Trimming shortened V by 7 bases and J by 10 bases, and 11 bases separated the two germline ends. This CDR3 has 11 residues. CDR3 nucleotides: TGTGCCAGCAATATTAGAGGGGAGCAGTTCTTC. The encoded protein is CASNIRGEQFF.

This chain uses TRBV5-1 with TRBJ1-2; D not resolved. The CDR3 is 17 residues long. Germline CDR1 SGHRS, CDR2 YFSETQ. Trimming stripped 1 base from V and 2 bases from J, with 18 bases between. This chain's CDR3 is CASSLPGNRNVNYGYTF. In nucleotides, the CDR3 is TGCGCCAGCAGCTTGCCCGGAAATAGGAACGTCAACTATGGCTACACCTTC.

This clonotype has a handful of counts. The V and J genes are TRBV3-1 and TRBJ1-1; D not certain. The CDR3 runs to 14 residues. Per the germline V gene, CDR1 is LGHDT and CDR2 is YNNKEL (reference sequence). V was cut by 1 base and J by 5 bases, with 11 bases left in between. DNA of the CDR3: TGTGCCAGCAGCCAAGCTGGACTGGGGACTGAAGCTTTCTTT. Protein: CASSQAGLGTEAFF.

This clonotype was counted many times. The CDR3 loop is CATSDKWDGETQYF. The CDR3 bases are TGTGCCACCAGTGATAAGTGGGATGGAGAGACCCAGTACTTC. The gene calls are TRBV24-1 and TRBJ2-5, with no clear D. Trimming cost V 3 bases and J 4 bases, with 11 bases left between them. Germline V gives CDR1 KGHDR, CDR2 SFDVKD. The CDR3 contains 14 residues.

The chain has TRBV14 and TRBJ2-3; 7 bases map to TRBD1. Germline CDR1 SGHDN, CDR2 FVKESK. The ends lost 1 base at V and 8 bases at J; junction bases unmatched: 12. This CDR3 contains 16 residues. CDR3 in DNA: TGTGCCAGCAGCCAAGCTGACAGGGCAAGTCGGGGTACGCAGTATTTT. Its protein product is CASSQADRASRGTQYF.

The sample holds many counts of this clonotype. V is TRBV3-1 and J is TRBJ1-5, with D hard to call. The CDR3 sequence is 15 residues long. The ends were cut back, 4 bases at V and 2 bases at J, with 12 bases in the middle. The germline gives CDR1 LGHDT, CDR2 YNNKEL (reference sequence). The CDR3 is CASSRGYGGNQPQHF. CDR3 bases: TGTGCCAGCAGCCGAGGATACGGCGGCAATCAGCCCCAGCATTTT.